The rows below give T cell receptor beta chains drawn from one sample of a study of Ad26.COV2.S vaccination and SARS-CoV-2 variants. Only in-frame clones appear in the TCRdb table, and some are missing; sequencing was by immunoSEQ multiplex PCR. The data show 300,000 to 350,000 clones, 86% seen once. This material consisted of peripheral blood, taken in a trial of Ad26.COV2.S vaccine versus placebo. These receptors came from a person between 18 and 65 years old who received the Ad26.COV2.S COVID-19 vaccine or a placebo. Both conserved end residues are part of each CDR3. The order of the fields is V gene, clone size, J gene, D gene, CDR3 DNA, CDR3 protein. The D gene is left open where the match is weak. Rows give clone size only sometimes, using once, few, many, or a class for an expanded clone.

TRBV3-1/TRBV3-2	once	TRBJ1-3	.	TGTGCCAGCAGCCAAGATGTGCAACCCCTAGCTGGAAACACCATATATTTT	CASSQDVQPLAGNTIYF
TRBV6-2/TRBV6-3	once	TRBJ2-7	.	TGTGCCAGCAGTTACTCTGTGGGTCCCTACGAGCAGTACTTC	CASSYSVGPYEQYF
TRBV7-8	once	TRBJ1-2	.	TGTGCCAGCAGCTTAGGGAGCAGTACTAACTATGGCTACACCTTC	CASSLGSSTNYGYTF
TRBV6-2/TRBV6-3	.	TRBJ2-3	.	TGTGCCAGCAGTTACCTCCTCCGGGAAGATACGCAGTATTTT	CASSYLLREDTQYF
TRBV5-1	.	TRBJ2-1	TRBD1	TGCGCCAGCAGCTACGGACAGGGCAGCTCCTACAATGAGCAGTTCTTC	CASSYGQGSSYNEQFF
TRBV5-6	.	TRBJ1-4	TRBD1	TGTGCCAGCAGCGACCGGGACAGGGGAGAAAAACTGTTTTTT	CASSDRDRGEKLFF
TRBV7-6	.	TRBJ1-5	TRBD1	TGTGCCAGCAGCAAAGGGACAGGGTTTAGCAATCAGCCCCAGCATTTT	CASSKGTGFSNQPQHF
TRBV5-4	.	TRBJ1-3	.	TGTGCCAGCAGCCCGGGGCAGCCTGGAAACACCATATATTTT	CASSPGQPGNTIYF
TRBV10-3	.	TRBJ2-1	TRBD1	TGTGCCATCAGTGGGGGACAGGGGGCCTCCAATGAGCAGTTCTTC	CAISGGQGASNEQFF
TRBV20-1	once	TRBJ2-5	.	TGCAGTGCTAGTTCCCGGGCCCATGAGACCCAGTACTTC	CSASSRAHETQYF
TRBV21-1	.	TRBJ1-1	.	TGTGCCAGCAGCCCAAACAGGGGTGAAGCTTTCTTT	CASSPNRGEAFF
TRBV19	.	TRBJ1-1	TRBD1	TGTGCCAGTAGTATATTGGGACAGAGGAACACTGAAGCTTTCTTT	CASSILGQRNTEAFF
TRBV6-6	.	TRBJ1-3	.	TGTGCCAGCAGTCGAGGGACGTCGAACGGGGAAAACACCATATATTTT	CASSRGTSNGENTIYF
TRBV10-3	.	TRBJ1-2	TRBD1	TGTGCCATCAGTGAGGAGGGGGCTGGGGGGTATGGCTACACCTTC	CAISEEGAGGYGYTF
TRBV7-2	.	TRBJ1-1	.	TGTGCCAGCACTGGGGTAGGAAACACTGAAGCTTTCTTT	CASTGVGNTEAFF
TRBV7-2	.	TRBJ2-2	.	TGTGCCAGCAGCTTAGGCTGGGGCACCGGGGAGCTGTTTTTT	CASSLGWGTGELFF
TRBV19	.	TRBJ1-2	.	TGTGCCAGTAGCCTGACCTGGGGGGGCTACACCTTC	CASSLTWGGYTF
TRBV6-5	.	TRBJ1-4	TRBD1	TGTGCCAGCAGAGGACAGGGGTTTAATGAAAAACTGTTTTTT	CASRGQGFNEKLFF
TRBV6-2/TRBV6-3	few	TRBJ2-1	.	TGTGCCAGCAGTTATCTAAAGTACAATGAGCAGTTCTTC	CASSYLKYNEQFF
TRBV2	.	TRBJ1-2	TRBD1	TGTGCCAGCAGAGACCGGACAGGGAACGCTGGCTACACCTTC	CASRDRTGNAGYTF
TRBV5-1	.	TRBJ1-2	TRBD1	TGCGCCAGCAGCCTAAGGGACAGGGGCAAGTATGGCTACACCTTC	CASSLRDRGKYGYTF
TRBV2	.	TRBJ1-2	.	TGTGCCAGCAGCCAACAGCAAAACTATGGCTACACCTTC	CASSQQQNYGYTF
TRBV5-5	.	TRBJ2-1	.	TGTGCCAGCAGCTTGGGCTCCCTTGAGCAGTTCTTC	CASSLGSLEQFF
TRBV6-6	.	TRBJ2-6	TRBD1	TGTGCCAGCAGCTACGAGTCCCCGGGACAGACCTCTGGGGCCAACGTCCTGACTTTC	CASSYESPGQTSGANVLTF
TRBV7-2	.	TRBJ2-2	TRBD2	TGTGCCAGCAGCTTATCGGGAGGGGCCACCGGGGAGCTGTTTTTT	CASSLSGGATGELFF
TRBV11-2	.	TRBJ2-2	.	TGTGCCAGCAGCTTAGCGGCCGGGGAGCTGTTTTTT	CASSLAAGELFF
TRBV7-9	few	TRBJ2-3	.	TGTGCCAGCAGCTTAGTTGACGGTGTGTCTGATACGCAGTATTTT	CASSLVDGVSDTQYF
TRBV30	.	TRBJ2-7	TRBD2	TGTGCCTGGAGTGTACTTTCGACGAGCGGGGGCCACGAGCAGTACTTC	CAWSVLSTSGGHEQYF
TRBV7-3	once	TRBJ2-1	.	TGTGCCAGCAGCCTAAGTTGGAGCGGTGAGCAGTTCTTC	CASSLSWSGEQFF
TRBV5-4	.	TRBJ2-2	.	TGTGCCAGCAGCGGTGGGGGAAGGGGGTTCGGCACCGGGGAGCTGTTTTTT	CASSGGGRGFGTGELFF
TRBV4-1	.	TRBJ1-1	.	TGCGCCAGCAGCCAATCCCTCCTCACGGGGAACACTGAAGCTTTCTTT	CASSQSLLTGNTEAFF
TRBV19	.	TRBJ1-5	TRBD1	TGTGCCAGTAGTATTTTCGACAGGGCCAATCAGCCCCAGCATTTT	CASSIFDRANQPQHF
TRBV5-8	.	TRBJ2-3	.	TGTGCCAGCAGCTATGGACGGTCCACAGATACGCAGTATTTT	CASSYGRSTDTQYF
TRBV5-8	.	TRBJ2-1	TRBD2	TGTGCCAGCAGCTTGGTTGAACTAGCGAGGCATGAGCAGTTCTTC	CASSLVELARHEQFF
TRBV6-5	.	TRBJ1-2	.	TGTGCCTCAAGCTCCGGGACCGACTATGGCTACACCTTC	CASSSGTDYGYTF
TRBV4-3	.	TRBJ2-2	TRBD2	TGCGCCAGCAGCCAAGTTACGGGGGGGCCCGGGGAGCTGTTTTTT	CASSQVTGGPGELFF
TRBV27	.	TRBJ1-4	TRBD1	TGTGCCAGCAGTTCAGAGGGGGCAGAAAAACTGTTTTTT	CASSSEGAEKLFF
TRBV10-3	.	TRBJ1-1	.	TGTGCCACCGCTTCGACAGGCAACAATGAAGCTTTCTTT	CATASTGNNEAFF
TRBV4-3	.	TRBJ2-5	TRBD2	TGCGCCAGCAGCCAAGAAACTAGCGGGGCGCGGGAGACCCAGTACTTC	CASSQETSGARETQYF
TRBV5-1	.	TRBJ2-3	TRBD2	TGCGCCAGCAGCCCAGCGGGGGGGAGAGATACGCAGTATTTT	CASSPAGGRDTQYF
TRBV3-1/TRBV3-2	once	TRBJ1-4	.	TGTGCCAGCAGCCAGAAAGGGGTAGGAGAAAAACTGTTTTTT	CASSQKGVGEKLFF
TRBV2	.	TRBJ1-2	.	TGTGCCAGCAGTGAGACGGGTGTCTACACCTTC	CASSETGVYTF
TRBV7-2	once	TRBJ2-3	TRBD2	TGTGCCAGCAGCTCACGGGTCGGCGGGGGGATTGGCACAGATACGCAGTATTTT	CASSSRVGGGIGTDTQYF
TRBV3-1/TRBV3-2	.	TRBJ2-5	TRBD2	TGTGCCAGCAGCCAAGAATCGGGACTAGCGGGAGTCCCGGAGACCCAGTACTTC	CASSQESGLAGVPETQYF
TRBV18	.	TRBJ1-2	.	TGTGCCAGCTCACCAATTCAGGTGGGGCATGGCTACACCTTC	CASSPIQVGHGYTF
TRBV4-2	.	TRBJ1-5	.	TGTGCCAGCAGCCAAGAAGTTCGCAGCTCTAGCAATCAGCCCCAGCATTTT	CASSQEVRSSSNQPQHF
TRBV6-2/TRBV6-3	once	TRBJ1-1	TRBD1	TGTGCCAGCCGCCGGGGACAGGGTTTGACGAACACTGAAGCTTTCTTT	CASRRGQGLTNTEAFF
TRBV19	.	TRBJ1-2	.	TGTGCCAGTAGTATACGGGGAGGAGGCTATGGCTACACCTTC	CASSIRGGGYGYTF
TRBV10-3	.	TRBJ2-3	.	TGTGCCATCAGTGAGTCCACCCGAGCGGTAAGCACAGATACGCAGTATTTT	CAISESTRAVSTDTQYF
TRBV3-1/TRBV3-2	.	TRBJ1-1	.	TGTGCCAGCAGCCAAGATTCGGGGGAAGCGATGAACACTGAAGCTTTCTTT	CASSQDSGEAMNTEAFF
TRBV19	.	TRBJ1-2	.	TGTGCCAGTAGTGTCCCAGGGACCGTCTATGGCTACACCTTC	CASSVPGTVYGYTF
TRBV5-1	.	TRBJ2-7	.	TGCGCCAGCAGCTTGGATAAGAAGCAGTACTTC	CASSLDKKQYF
TRBV14	.	TRBJ2-3	.	TGTGCCAGCAGCCAAGATCACTCGGGGGGCCGTTTAAGGCAGTATTTT	CASSQDHSGGRLRQYF
TRBV5-1	.	TRBJ1-6	.	TGCGCCAGCAGAGGAACAGGTTTCGGGGTTTCACCCCTCCACTTT	CASRGTGFGVSPLHF
TRBV19	.	TRBJ1-4	.	TGTGCCAGTAATTATCCGGGGGCAGAGGAAAAACTGTTTTTT	CASNYPGAEEKLFF